The 17 T cell receptor beta chains below were found in one sample sequenced in a study of T cells in Graves' hyperthyroidism and ophthalmopathy. The source material, RNA transcripts, was used to amplify TCR beta CDR3 regions. TCR CDR3 underwent first-round RT-PCR with the HTBI primer set. TCRdb analysed the multiplex PCR reads with MiXCR anew, one entry per CDR3 protein. The profile shows about 260,000 distinct CDR3 sequences, 16% of them singletons. The specimen was blood. The receptors were sampled from a woman between 18 and 30 years old with Graves' ophthalmopathy.

This clonotype was observed at least ten times. This chain connects TRBV2 to TRBJ1-4; a possible D gene is TRBD1 (5 bases). CDR3 length equals 14 residues. Trimming left V 6 bases short and J 1 base short, with 9 bases between. The germline CDR1 and CDR2 sequences are SNHLY and FYNNEI. CDR3 DNA: TGTGCCAGCAGGACAGAAAAAACTAATGAAAAACTGTTTTTT. Protein sequence: CASRTEKTNEKLFF.

This clonotype was seen many times. V and J are TRBV3-1 and TRBJ2-5, with D perhaps TRBD2 (5 bases). The germline V gene has CDR1 LGHDT and CDR2 YNNKEL (reference sequence). This CDR3 contains 16 residues. Between the trimmed V and J ends, which lost 0 bases and 2 bases, there was a span of 13 bases. The CDR3 loop reads CASSQDWRRTQETQYF. CDR3 DNA sequence: TGTGCCAGCAGCCAAGATTGGCGCCGGACTCAAGAGACCCAGTACTTC.

This clonotype was found many times. The gene calls are TRBV7-9 and TRBJ2-5, with 13 bases aligning to TRBD2. Trimming took 10 bases from V and 5 from J; bases not matched to a gene: 7. CDR1 and CDR2 from the germline V gene are SEHNR and FQNEAQ (reference sequence). The CDR3 runs to 14 residues. For the CDR3, the DNA is TGTGCCACCCCACTAGCGGGGGGGCAGGAGACCCAGTACTTC. Its protein product is CATPLAGGQETQYF.

The rearrangement uses TRBV19 and TRBJ1-3; no reliable D call. V shed 2 bases and J shed 0 bases, with 11 bases lying between them. Germline-derived CDR1 and CDR2 are LNHDA and SQIVND (reference sequence). This CDR3 is 16 amino acids long. Here the CDR3 DNA reads TGTGCCAGTAGTATAATTGAGGGAGTCTCTGGAAACACCATATATTTT. Its translation is CASSIIEGVSGNTIYF.

This clonotype was seen many times. The chain carries TRBV7-8 and TRBJ1-5; no clear D. CDR3 length: 15 residues. Germline V lookup: CDR1 SGHVS, CDR2 FQNEAQ. V was trimmed by 0 bases and J by 1 base, leaving 7 bases between them. CDR3 residues: CASSLAGSSNQPQHF. The CDR3 DNA sequence: TGTGCCAGCAGCTTAGCGGGATCAAGCAATCAGCCCCAGCATTTT.

This clonotype was observed many times. The junction and the germline gene differ at one end; a read error may be behind it. The chain employs TRBV20-1 and TRBJ1-2; 10 nucleotides align to TRBD1. The CDR3 contains 14 residues. Germline V gene lookup returns CDR1 DFQATT and CDR2 SNEGSKA (reference sequence). This chain's CDR3 is CSAGDRGQYYGYTF. Written as DNA, the CDR3 is TGCAGTGCTGGAGACAGGGGGCAATACTATGGCTACACCTTC.

This clonotype was recorded at least ten times. The J gene is TRBJ2-3, the V gene TRBV30, with D tentatively TRBD2 (5 bases). Germline lookup yields CDR1 GTSNPN and CDR2 SVGIG (reference sequence). The CDR3 consists of 13 residues. V dropped 2 bases and J dropped 2 bases, with 8 bases sitting between them. The CDR3 region is CAWSRLPTDTQYF. The CDR3 coding sequence is TGTGCCTGGAGTCGACTACCCACAGATACGCAGTATTTT.

This clonotype occurred many times. The rearrangement links TRBV6-2 or TRBV6-3 to TRBJ2-7, with TRBD2 matching over 11 bases. Per germline, CDR1 MNHEY and CDR2 SVGEGT. V trimming: 6 bases; J trimming: 3 bases; junction bases outside the gene matches: 7. This CDR3 has 15 residues. The CDR3 sequence is CASRGRLAGFYEQYF. DNA of the CDR3: TGTGCCAGCAGGGGACGACTAGCGGGATTCTACGAGCAGTACTTC.

This clonotype has ten or more counts. The CDR3 DNA sequence: TGTGCCAGCAGTCGTGCGGGTGAAGCTTTCTTT. Its translation: CASSRAGEAFF. The chain carries TRBV3-1 and TRBJ1-1, with D hard to call. Germline values: CDR1 LGHDT, CDR2 YNNKEL (reference sequence). V lost 6 bases, J lost 7 bases, and 9 bases lay in between. The CDR3 is 11 amino acids.

This clonotype was detected many times. The V and J genes are TRBV20-1 and TRBJ1-4; TRBD1 agrees at 7 bases. CDR3 length equals 14 residues. The germline gives CDR1 DFQATT, CDR2 SNEGSKA (reference sequence). After removal of 3 bases from V and 8 bases from J, the junction contained 9 bases not matched to a gene. Here the CDR3 DNA reads TGCAGTGCTAGCGAGACAGGGATGCGAGAAAAACTGTTTTTT. It specifies CSASETGMREKLFF.

There are many counts of this clonotype. The chain joins TRBV15 to TRBJ1-1, with D possibly being TRBD1 (5 bases). CDR3 length: 18 amino acids. Germline V gene data show CDR1 as LNHNV and CDR2 as YYDKDF (reference sequence). Trimming took 0 bases from V and 4 from J, leaving 21 bases between them. CDR3 protein: CATSRDSRDSPRSTEAFF. The CDR3 bases are TGTGCCACCAGCAGAGATTCCCGTGACAGTCCTCGGAGCACTGAAGCTTTCTTT.

This clonotype appeared many times. The chain employs TRBV5-1 and TRBJ2-1; 11 nucleotides line up with TRBD2. Trimming took 7 bases from V and 8 from J; bases not matched to a gene: 14. CDR3 length: 16 amino acids. Germline lookup yields CDR1 SGHRS and CDR2 YFSETQ. Here the CDR3 DNA reads TGCGCCAGCTTGGAGGGACTAGCGGTCAGCGGGGATGAGCAGTTCTTC. Encoded protein: CASLEGLAVSGDEQFF.

Worth noting for this clonotype: One end of the junction fails to match germline, which may point to a read error. J is TRBJ1-1 and V is TRBV12-5; D gene uncertain. CDR3 length equals 15 residues. CDR1 and CDR2 (germline): LGHNT, FRNRAP. The CDR3 region has the DNA TGCGCTAGTGGTTTGGTATGGGGTGGGTTGGATGAAGCTTTCTTT. Encoded protein: CASGLVWGGLDEAFF.

This rearrangement joins TRBV28 to TRBJ2-7; 11 bases match TRBD1. The CDR3 runs to 16 residues. Looked up from germline, CDR1 is MDHEN and CDR2 is SYDVKM. Unmatched junction bases numbered 7, after V lost 4 bases and J lost 2 bases. The CDR3 sequence is CASSYGTGGETYEQYF. CDR3 in DNA: TGTGCCAGCAGTTACGGGACAGGGGGAGAGACCTACGAGCAGTACTTC.

Ten or more counts support this clonotype. The chain recombines TRBV11-3 with TRBJ1-1, with a tentative D call TRBD1 (6 bases). Germline V gives CDR1 SGHNT, CDR2 YENEEA. The V end lost 5 bases, the J end lost 0 bases, and 16 bases lay between the germline ends. CDR3 length: 16 residues. DNA of the CDR3: TGTGCCAGCAGCACCCGAAGGACAGAGATGAACACTGAAGCTTTCTTT. Its protein product is CASSTRRTEMNTEAFF. Based on the CDR3 plus reference TRBV11-3 and TRBJ1-1, the full variable domain is EAGVVQSPRYKIIEKKQPVAFWCNPISGHNTLYWYLQNLGQGPELLIRYENEEAVDDSQLPKDRFSAERLKGVDSTLKIQPAELGDSAVYLCASSTRRTEMNTEAFFGQGTRLTVV.

This clonotype has ten or more counts. The rearrangement links TRBV7-2 to TRBJ2-7; the match to TRBD2 covers 14 bases. This CDR3 has 20 amino acids. Trimming removed 2 bases from V and 1 base from J; junction bases left unmatched: 13. CDR1 SGHTA and CDR2 FQGNSA come from the germline V gene. Written as DNA, the CDR3 is TGTGCCAGCAGCTTACGGGGGACTAGCGGGGGTTCCAGTTCGTCCTACGAGCAGTACTTC. Its protein product is CASSLRGTSGGSSSSYEQYF. Full variable domain (rest looked up from reference TRBV7-2 and TRBJ2-7): GAGVSQSPSNKVTEKGKDVELRCDPISGHTALYWYRQSLGQGLEFLIYFQGNSAPDKSGLPSDRFSAERTGGSVSTLTIQRTQQEDSAVYLCASSLRGTSGGSSSSYEQYFGPGTRLTVT.

This clonotype was observed many times. The chain combines TRBV24-1 with TRBJ2-2; TRBD1 is a possible D gene (7 bases). Trimming removed 3 bases from V and 4 bases from J, with 14 bases in between. The CDR3 is 16 amino acids. Germline CDR1 KGHDR, CDR2 SFDVKD. The DNA for the CDR3 is TGTGCCACCAGTGATATACGACAGGGAGGCACCGGGGAGCTGTTTTTT. Protein: CATSDIRQGGTGELFF.